A selection of T cell receptor beta chains follows, all from one sample in a study of monozygotic twins with inflammatory bowel disease. No DNA is given; TCRdb re-called the 5' RACE reads and lists each CDR3 protein once. The sample data list 150,000 to 200,000 distinct CDR3 sequences. The specimen sequenced was blood. The receptors were gathered from a human donor with ulcerative colitis or Crohn's disease, or a healthy co-twin of an affected twin (not recorded which). The CDR3 runs from the conserved cysteine through the conserved F or W.

j_call	v_call	cdr3_aa
TRBJ2-1	TRBV30	CAWSYGGYEQFF
TRBJ2-1	TRBV5-4	CASSGGPVANEQFF
TRBJ1-2	TRBV5-1	CASSLAVQTNYGYTF
TRBJ1-1	TRBV7-9	CASSTEGALSEAFF
TRBJ2-5	TRBV4-3	CASSQDRTVTSGYETQYF
TRBJ2-3	TRBV7-6	CASSLVGGPSTDTQYF
TRBJ1-1	TRBV4-3	CASSRIGTEGTEAFF
TRBJ1-1	TRBV5-1	CASSFQEGDGAFF
TRBJ2-7	TRBV24-1	CATSEGDRTYEQYF
TRBJ1-2	TRBV5-1	CASSLRWGADGYTF
TRBJ1-5	TRBV20-1	CSARAGGGWGQPQHF
TRBJ2-3	TRBV28	CASSLVAGRADTQYF
TRBJ2-3	TRBV20-1	CSASSFGEPDPQYF
TRBJ2-3	TRBV12-3/TRBV12-4	CASSQQGAADTQYF